Listed below are T cell receptor beta chains from one sample, sequenced in a study of OX40 agonist ivuxolimab in advanced cancers. The protocol was immunoSEQ multiplex PCR, while the TCRdb copy is restricted to in-frame clones and leaves out a portion. The sample gives about 10,000 clones, 70% to 80% of which show up once; 30% is in the top ten. The specimen was CD4+ or CD8+ T cells sorted from blood, collected in a trial of the OX40 agonist ivuxolimab. The receptors come from an adult with an advanced solid tumor such as melanoma, head and neck, liver or kidney cancer. Both conserved end residues are part of each CDR3. The order of the fields is V gene, D gene, CDR3 length, J gene, clone size, CDR3 protein, CDR3 DNA. A D gene is named only where the DNA matches it firmly. Size values are once, few and many counts, or a class for expanded clones, and some rows have none.

TRBV28	TRBD1	14	TRBJ2-5	-	CASSLGDRRETQYF	TGTGCCAGCAGTTTGGGGGACAGAAGGGAGACCCAGTACTTC
TRBV6-1	-	13	TRBJ1-6	medium-sized	CASQSSYNSPLHF	TGTGCCAGCCAGAGCTCCTATAATTCACCCCTCCACTTT
TRBV27	-	14	TRBJ2-5	-	CASSSPARGETQYF	TGTGCCAGCAGTTCCCCGGCACGGGGAGAGACCCAGTACTTC
TRBV4-1	-	13	TRBJ2-1	-	CASSQEGVFLQFF	TGCGCCAGCAGCCAAGAAGGGGTTTTTCTTCAGTTCTTC
TRBV9	-	13	TRBJ1-1	-	CASSPGAVPEAFF	TGTGCCAGCAGCCCAGGGGCGGTCCCTGAAGCTTTCTTT
TRBV19	TRBD2	15	TRBJ2-1	once	CASLNRGGSLEEQFF	TGTGCCAGCCTAAACCGGGGGGGATCCTTAGAGGAGCAGTTCTTC
TRBV11-2	-	16	TRBJ2-2	-	CASSSLTLPSPGELFF	TGTGCCAGCAGCTCCTTAACGTTACCCTCCCCCGGGGAGCTGTTTTTT
TRBV5-5	TRBD2	18	TRBJ2-1	-	CASSLVLATGTRRNEQFF	TGTGCCAGCAGCTTGGTTCTGGCTACCGGGACTAGACGGAATGAGCAGTTCTTC
TRBV11-2	TRBD2	14	TRBJ2-1	-	CASSFGGGPNEQFF	TGTGCCAGCAGCTTTGGGGGAGGGCCAAATGAGCAGTTCTTC
TRBV2	TRBD1	13	TRBJ2-7	few	CASSGQGEGEQYF	TGTGCCAGCAGTGGACAGGGGGAGGGAGAGCAGTACTTC
TRBV29-1	-	15	TRBJ1-3	-	CSVVDSLITGNTIYF	TGCAGCGTTGTAGACAGCCTGATAACTGGAAACACCATATATTTT
TRBV10-3	TRBD2	16	TRBJ2-7	-	CAISPAISGRAHEQYF	TGTGCCATCAGCCCCGCCATTAGCGGGAGGGCCCACGAGCAGTACTTC
TRBV9	TRBD1	15	TRBJ2-7	-	CASSVAGTGTYEQYF	TGTGCCAGCAGCGTAGCCGGGACAGGTACCTACGAGCAGTACTTC
TRBV6-4	TRBD2	16	TRBJ2-2	once	CASSDSGTSDTGELFF	TGTGCCAGCAGTGACTCGGGGACTAGCGACACCGGGGAGCTGTTTTTT
TRBV7-3	-	15	TRBJ2-1	-	CASSSAQGGLNEQFF	TGTGCCAGCAGTTCCGCCCAGGGGGGTCTCAATGAGCAGTTCTTC
TRBV28	-	17	TRBJ2-7	once	CASSGAVDQMRTYEQYF	TGTGCCAGCAGCGGCGCGGTTGACCAAATGAGGACCTACGAGCAGTACTTC
TRBV9	TRBD1	12	TRBJ2-7	-	CASQGRTGLQYF	TGTGCCAGTCAGGGCAGGACAGGGCTACAGTACTTC
TRBV29-1	-	17	TRBJ2-1	-	CSVEDPRPGAGGNEQFF	TGCAGCGTTGAAGATCCCCGCCCAGGGGCCGGAGGCAATGAGCAGTTCTTC
TRBV10-2	-	15	TRBJ2-7	-	CASSEASLSSYEQYF	TGCGCCAGCAGTGAGGCTAGCCTCAGCTCCTACGAGCAGTACTTC
TRBV7-8	-	17	TRBJ1-4	-	CASNKAYGGDLNEKLFF	TGTGCCAGCAACAAGGCGTATGGAGGCGATCTTAATGAAAAACTGTTTTTT